The entry below describes one TCR beta chain. This clone's antigen is unknown. This entry belongs to a study of CXCR3-negative and CXCR3-positive naive CD8 T cells (dated 2019 in TCRdb). Context from the whole study: In total, approximately 130 million TRB reads were obtained, corresponding to roughly 1.5 +/- 0.3 million reads per library. Data from under 12 donors, pooled across two independent experiments, went into the diversity and physicochemical repertoire analyses. The TRBV-TRBJ cluster analysis covered naive subsets from a handful of donors and memory cells from 3 donors.

The CDR3 numbers 14 residues from cysteine through phenylalanine. This entry has no DNA. The germline V gene (reference sequence) gives CDR1 as SEHNR and CDR2 as FQNEAQ. For each CD8+ T cell subset, flow sorting was done in triplicate, and a few hundred thousand cells per subset went directly into RLT lysis buffer. To keep memory contaminants out, a stringent definition of naive CD8+ T cells was applied: CD45RO-CCR7+CD27+CD95-. Standard density gradient centrifugation was used to isolate peripheral blood mononuclear cells from buffy coats. Naive CXCR3-negative and CXCR3-positive CD8+ T cells were flow-sorted on a FACSAria III. Total RNA was extracted from sorted cells with an RNeasy Mini Kit. The data were produced on a NextSeq 550. The Human TCR Profiling Kit (MiLaboratory) was used to prepare UMI-labeled 5' RACE TRB cDNA libraries. The full amount of extracted RNA was used for cDNA synthesis, and the full amount of resulting cDNA was used for PCR amplification. The libraries were made side by side, with each library going through the same number of PCR cycles. The source study handled its data this way. With a requirement of at least two reads per UMI, MIGEC and MiXCR extracted about 50,000 +/- 10,000 unique UMI-labeled TRB cDNA molecules per library. On average, each library contained about 40,000 +/- 10,000 functional in-frame TRB CDR3 nucleotide clonotypes without stop codons. After each sample was downsampled to 5000 UMI-labeled TRB molecules, VDJtools was used to calculate diversity metrics such as normalized Shannon-Wiener and Chao1. For the central five CDR3 residues, VDJtools calculated physicochemical properties weighted by clonotype size, namely interaction energy, strength, volume and Kidera factor 4. Based on TCRdb reprocessing of the reads, there is one entry per CDR3 protein sequence, and DNA is missing. The V and J calls were not made by the authors but by TCRdb's processing. This sample's table carries 75,000 to 100,000 distinct CDR3 sequences. The ten largest clones represent 1.1% of the sample.

Broader findings and caveats from the paper: Because surface CD5, which is linked to self-reactivity in mice, was comparable between the naive subsets, TCR interaction strength was also inferred from the physicochemical properties of TRB CDR3s. Compared with CXCR3-negative naive cells, CXCR3-positive naive cells had TRB CDR3s with higher hydrophobicity (lower Kidera factor 4), lower energy, and higher strength and volume indices. Because CXCR3 expression was partially decreased after cryopreservation, freshly isolated PBMCs were used for most assays. Both naive subsets had comparably high repertoire diversity, while memory CD8+ T cells had much lower repertoire diversity. Naive CXCR3-negative and CXCR3-positive cells from the same donor showed similar TRBV-TRBJ usage, whereas memory cells showed distinct patterns.

Sequencing was done on a sample of naive CXCR3+ CD8+ T cells from blood. The label giving this sample's cell subset or site can be read as: CD45RO-CCR7+CD27+CD95- naive CD8+ T cells expressing CXCR3 (TNR3+). Recombination joined TRBV7-9 with TRBJ2-7; no DNA is available, so the TRBD1 call from TCRdb remains unchecked. The origin of this receptor is a human donor in good health. Some clones in this sample may be carry-over from other donors' samples. CDR3 sequence: CASSARDRVGEQYF. With all but the CDR3 taken from the reference TRBV7-9 and TRBJ2-7 genes, the full variable domain is: DTGVSQNPRHKITKRGQNVTFRCDPISEHNRLYWYRQTLGQGPEFLTYFQNEAQLEKSRLLSDRFSAERPKGSFSTLEIQRTEQGDSAMYLCASSARDRVGEQYFGPGTRLTVT.